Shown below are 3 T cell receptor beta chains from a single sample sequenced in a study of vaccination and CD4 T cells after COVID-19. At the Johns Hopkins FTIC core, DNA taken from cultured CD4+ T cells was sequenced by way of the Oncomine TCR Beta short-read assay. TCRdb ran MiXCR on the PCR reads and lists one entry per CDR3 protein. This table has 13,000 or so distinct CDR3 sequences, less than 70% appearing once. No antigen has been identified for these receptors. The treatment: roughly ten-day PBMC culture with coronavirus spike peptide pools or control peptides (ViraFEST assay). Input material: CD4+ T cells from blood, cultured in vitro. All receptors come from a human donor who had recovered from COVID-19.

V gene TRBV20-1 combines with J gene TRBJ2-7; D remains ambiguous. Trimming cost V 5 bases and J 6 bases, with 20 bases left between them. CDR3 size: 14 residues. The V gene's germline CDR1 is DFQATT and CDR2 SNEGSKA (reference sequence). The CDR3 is CSAPYPASSVEQYF. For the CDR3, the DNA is TGCAGTGCTCCCTACCCCGCCTCGTCTGTCGAGCAGTACTTC.

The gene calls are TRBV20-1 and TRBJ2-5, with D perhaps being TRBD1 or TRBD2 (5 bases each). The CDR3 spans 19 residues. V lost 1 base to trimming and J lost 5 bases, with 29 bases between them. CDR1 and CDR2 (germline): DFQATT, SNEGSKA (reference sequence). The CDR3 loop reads CSARGPPQGTANIGETQYF. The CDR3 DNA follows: TGCAGTGCTAGAGGCCCCCCCCAAGGGACCGCCAACATTGGGGAGACCCAGTACTTC.

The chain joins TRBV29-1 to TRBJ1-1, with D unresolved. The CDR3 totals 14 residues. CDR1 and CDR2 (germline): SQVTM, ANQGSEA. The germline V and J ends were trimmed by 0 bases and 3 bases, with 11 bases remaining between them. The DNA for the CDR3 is TGCAGCGTTGAAGATCTGGGAGGGTACACTGAAGCTTTCTTT. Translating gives CSVEDLGGYTEAFF.